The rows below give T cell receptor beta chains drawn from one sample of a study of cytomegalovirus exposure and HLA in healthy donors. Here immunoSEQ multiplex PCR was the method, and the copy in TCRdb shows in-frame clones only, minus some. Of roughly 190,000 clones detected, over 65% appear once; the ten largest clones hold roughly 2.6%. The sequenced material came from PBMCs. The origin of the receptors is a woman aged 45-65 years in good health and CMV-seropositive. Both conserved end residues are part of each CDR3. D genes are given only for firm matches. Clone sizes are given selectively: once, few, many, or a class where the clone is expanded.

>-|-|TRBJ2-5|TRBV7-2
TGTGCCAGCAGCTTAGGGGGGCGGCAAGAGACCCAGTACTTC
CASSLGGRQETQYF
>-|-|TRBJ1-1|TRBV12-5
TGTGCTAGTGGTTTGCTGGGGGGCACTGAAGCTTTCTTT
CASGLLGGTEAFF
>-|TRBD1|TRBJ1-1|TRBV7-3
TGTGCCAGCAGCTTAAGTACAGGGGGCTGGAACACTGAAGCTTTCTTT
CASSLSTGGWNTEAFF
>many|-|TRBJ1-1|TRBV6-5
TGTGCCAGCAGCCCCGGTATGAACACTGAAGCTTTCTTT
CASSPGMNTEAFF
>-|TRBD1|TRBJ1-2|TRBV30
TGTGCCTGGAGTACCAGTCCAGGGGGCGCGAGTGGCTACACCTTC
CAWSTSPGGASGYTF
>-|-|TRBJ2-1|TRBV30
TGTGCCTGGAGTGGAGGATACAATGAGCAGTTCTTC
CAWSGGYNEQFF
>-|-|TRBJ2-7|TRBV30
TGTGCCTGGACGAGGGGGGGTTTCTCCTACGAGCAGTACTTC
CAWTRGGFSYEQYF
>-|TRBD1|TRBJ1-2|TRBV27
TGTGCCAGCAGAGAAAGACAGGGGACACTCTATGGCTACACCTTC
CASRERQGTLYGYTF
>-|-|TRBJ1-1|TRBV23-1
TGCGCCAGCAGTCCGCCCGGGTACACTGAAGCTTTCTTT
CASSPPGYTEAFF
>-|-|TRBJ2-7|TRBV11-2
TGTGCCAGCAGCTTAGACGCAGCGTTGACGGGGTACGAGCAGTACTTC
CASSLDAALTGYEQYF